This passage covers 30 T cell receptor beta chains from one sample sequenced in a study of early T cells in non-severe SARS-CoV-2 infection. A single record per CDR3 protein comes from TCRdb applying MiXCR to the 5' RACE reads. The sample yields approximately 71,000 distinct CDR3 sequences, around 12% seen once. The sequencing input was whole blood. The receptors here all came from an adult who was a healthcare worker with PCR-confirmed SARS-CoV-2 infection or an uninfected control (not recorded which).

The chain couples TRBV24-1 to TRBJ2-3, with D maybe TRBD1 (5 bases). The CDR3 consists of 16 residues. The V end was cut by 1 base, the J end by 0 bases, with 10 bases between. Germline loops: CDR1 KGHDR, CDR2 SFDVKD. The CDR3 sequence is CATSDFGADSTDTQYF. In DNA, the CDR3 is TGTGCCACCAGTGATTTTGGGGCAGATAGCACAGATACGCAGTATTTT.

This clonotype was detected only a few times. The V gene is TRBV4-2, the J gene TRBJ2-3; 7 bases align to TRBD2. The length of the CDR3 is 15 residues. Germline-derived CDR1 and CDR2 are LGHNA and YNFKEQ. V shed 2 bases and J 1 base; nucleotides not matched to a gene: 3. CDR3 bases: TGTGCCAGCAGCCAATTTGGGGGGGGCACAGATACGCAGTATTTT. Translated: CASSQFGGGTDTQYF.

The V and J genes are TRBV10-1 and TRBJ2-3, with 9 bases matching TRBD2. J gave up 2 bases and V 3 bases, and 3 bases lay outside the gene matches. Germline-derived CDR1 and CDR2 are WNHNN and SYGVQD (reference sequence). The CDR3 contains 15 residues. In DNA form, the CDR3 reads TGCGCCAGCAGTGATGGCGGGGGGGACACAGATACGCAGTATTTT. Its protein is CASSDGGGDTDTQYF.

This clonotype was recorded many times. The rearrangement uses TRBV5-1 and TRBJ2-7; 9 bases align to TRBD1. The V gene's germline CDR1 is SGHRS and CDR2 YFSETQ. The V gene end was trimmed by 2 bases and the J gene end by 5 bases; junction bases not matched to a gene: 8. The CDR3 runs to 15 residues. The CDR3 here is CASSLSGTGKDEQYF. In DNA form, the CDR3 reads TGCGCCAGCAGCTTAAGTGGGACAGGGAAGGACGAGCAGTACTTC.

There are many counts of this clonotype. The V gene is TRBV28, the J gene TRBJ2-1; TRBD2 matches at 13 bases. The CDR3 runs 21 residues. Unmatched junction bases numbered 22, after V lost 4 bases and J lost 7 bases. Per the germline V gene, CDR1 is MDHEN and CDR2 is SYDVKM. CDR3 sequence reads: CASSSSLPGTSGAFEENEQFF. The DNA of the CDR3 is TGTGCCAGCAGTTCTTCCTTGCCCGGGACTAGCGGGGCGTTTGAGGAAAATGAGCAGTTCTTC.

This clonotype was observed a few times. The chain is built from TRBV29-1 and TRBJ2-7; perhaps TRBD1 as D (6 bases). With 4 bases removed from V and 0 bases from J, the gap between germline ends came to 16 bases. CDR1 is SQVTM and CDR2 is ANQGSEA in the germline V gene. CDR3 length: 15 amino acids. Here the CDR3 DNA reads TGCAGCGTTGGGTTCGCAGGGGTTCCCTCCTACGAGCAGTACTTC. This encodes CSVGFAGVPSYEQYF.

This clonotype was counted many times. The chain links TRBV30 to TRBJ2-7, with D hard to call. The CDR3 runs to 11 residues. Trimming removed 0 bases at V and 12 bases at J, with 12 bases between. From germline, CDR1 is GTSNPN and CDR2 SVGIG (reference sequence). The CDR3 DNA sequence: TGTGCCTGGAGTGTATCAATAGGGTTGTACTTC. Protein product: CAWSVSIGLYF.

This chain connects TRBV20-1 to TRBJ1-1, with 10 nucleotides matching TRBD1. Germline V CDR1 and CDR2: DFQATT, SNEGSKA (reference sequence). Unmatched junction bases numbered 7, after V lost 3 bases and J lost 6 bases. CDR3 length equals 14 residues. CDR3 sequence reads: CSASARDRGAEAFF. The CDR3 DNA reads TGCAGTGCTAGCGCAAGGGACAGGGGAGCTGAAGCTTTCTTT.

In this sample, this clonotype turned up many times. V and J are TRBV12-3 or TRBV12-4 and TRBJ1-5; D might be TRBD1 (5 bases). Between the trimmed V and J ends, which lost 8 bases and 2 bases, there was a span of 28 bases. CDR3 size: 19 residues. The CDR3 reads CASSLDPIARGRGNQPQHF. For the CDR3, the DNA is TGTGCCAGCTCCCTCGACCCCATAGCTAGGGGACGGGGCAATCAGCCCCAGCATTTT.

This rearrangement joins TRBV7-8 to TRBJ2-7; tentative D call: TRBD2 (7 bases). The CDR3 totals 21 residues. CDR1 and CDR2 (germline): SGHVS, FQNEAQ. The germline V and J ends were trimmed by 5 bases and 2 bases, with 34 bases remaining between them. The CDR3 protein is CASSLRRGRGVAVMGTYEQYF. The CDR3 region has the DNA TGTGCCAGCAGCCTTAGGAGAGGGAGGGGGGTTGCAGTCATGGGAACCTACGAGCAGTACTTC.

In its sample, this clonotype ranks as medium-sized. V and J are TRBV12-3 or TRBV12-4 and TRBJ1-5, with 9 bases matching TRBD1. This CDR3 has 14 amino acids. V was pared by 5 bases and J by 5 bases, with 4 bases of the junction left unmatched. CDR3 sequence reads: CASSVTGGHQPQHF. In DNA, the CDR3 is TGTGCCAGCAGTGTAACAGGGGGCCATCAGCCCCAGCATTTT.

CDR3: CASSPPGRDMPTGELFF. The CDR3 DNA is TGTGCCAGCAGCCCCCCCGGTCGGGACATGCCCACCGGGGAGCTGTTTTTT. This chain links TRBV11-2 with TRBJ2-2, with a tentative D call TRBD1 (6 bases). Trimming pared 5 bases from V and 4 bases from J, leaving 20 bases between. The CDR3 totals 17 residues. The germline gives CDR1 SGHAT, CDR2 FQNNGV. The full variable domain, in which reference TRBV11-2 and TRBJ2-2 provide the parts outside the CDR3, is EAGVAQSPRYKIIEKRQSVAFWCNPISGHATLYWYQQILGQGPKLLIQFQNNGVVDDSQLPKDRFSAERLKGVDSTLKIQPAKLEDSAVYLCASSPPGRDMPTGELFFGEGSRLTVL.

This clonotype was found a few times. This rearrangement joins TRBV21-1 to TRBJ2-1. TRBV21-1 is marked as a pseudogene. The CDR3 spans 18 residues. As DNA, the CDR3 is TGTGCCAGCAGCAAATGTGAAACCCGTGCTATCTCCTACAATGAGCAGTTCTTC. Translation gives CASSKCETRAISYNEQFF.

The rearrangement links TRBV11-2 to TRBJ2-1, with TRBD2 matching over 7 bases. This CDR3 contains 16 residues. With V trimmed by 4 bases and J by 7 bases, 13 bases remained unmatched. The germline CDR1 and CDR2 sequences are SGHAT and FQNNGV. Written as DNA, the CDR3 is TGTGCCAGCAGCTCTCTAGCGGACCCTTCGGGGAATGAGCAGTTCTTC. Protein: CASSSLADPSGNEQFF.

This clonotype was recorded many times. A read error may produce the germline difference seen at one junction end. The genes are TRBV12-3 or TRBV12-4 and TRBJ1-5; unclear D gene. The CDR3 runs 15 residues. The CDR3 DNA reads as TGTGCCAGCACTTTAACCTCCGGCGGCAATCAGCCCCAGCATTTT. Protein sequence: CASTLTSGGNQPQHF.

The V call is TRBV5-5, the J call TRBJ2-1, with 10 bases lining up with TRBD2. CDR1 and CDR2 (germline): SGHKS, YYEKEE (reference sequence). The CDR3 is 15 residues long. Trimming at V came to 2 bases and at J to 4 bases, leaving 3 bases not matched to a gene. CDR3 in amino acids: CASSLLAGSYNEQFF. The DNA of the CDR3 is TGTGCCAGCAGCTTACTAGCGGGATCTTACAATGAGCAGTTCTTC.

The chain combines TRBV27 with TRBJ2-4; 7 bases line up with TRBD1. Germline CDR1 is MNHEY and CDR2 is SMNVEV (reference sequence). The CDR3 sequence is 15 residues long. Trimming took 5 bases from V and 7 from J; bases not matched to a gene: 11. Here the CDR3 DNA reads TGTGCCAGCAGTCCCACGACAGGGTTAAGGAACATTCAGTACTTC. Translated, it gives CASSPTTGLRNIQYF.

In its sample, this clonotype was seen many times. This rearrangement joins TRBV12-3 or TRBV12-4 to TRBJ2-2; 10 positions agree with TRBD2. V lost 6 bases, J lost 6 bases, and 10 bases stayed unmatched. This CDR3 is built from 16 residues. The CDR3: CASRFKAGGHAGELFF. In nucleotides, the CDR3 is TGTGCCAGCAGATTCAAAGCGGGAGGGCACGCCGGGGAGCTGTTTTTT.

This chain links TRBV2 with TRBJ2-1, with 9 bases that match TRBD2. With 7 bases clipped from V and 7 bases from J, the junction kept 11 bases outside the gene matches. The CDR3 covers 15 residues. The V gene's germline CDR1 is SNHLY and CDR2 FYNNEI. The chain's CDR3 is CASTASLAGWNEQFF. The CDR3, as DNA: TGTGCCAGCACTGCGTCCCTAGCGGGATGGAATGAGCAGTTCTTC.

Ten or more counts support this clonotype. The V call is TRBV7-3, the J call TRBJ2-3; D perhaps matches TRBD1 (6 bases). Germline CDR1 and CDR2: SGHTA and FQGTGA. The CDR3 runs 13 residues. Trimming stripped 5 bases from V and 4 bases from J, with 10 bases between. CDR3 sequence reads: CASSEQGSDTQYF. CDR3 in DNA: TGTGCCAGCAGCGAACAGGGATCAGATACGCAGTATTTT.

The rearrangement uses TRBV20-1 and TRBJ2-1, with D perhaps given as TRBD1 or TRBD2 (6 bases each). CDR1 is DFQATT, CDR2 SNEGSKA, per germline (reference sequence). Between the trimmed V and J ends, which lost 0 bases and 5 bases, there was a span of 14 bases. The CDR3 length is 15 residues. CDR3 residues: CSARDKGGIHNEQFF. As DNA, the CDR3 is TGCAGTGCTAGAGATAAGGGGGGCATCCACAATGAGCAGTTCTTC.

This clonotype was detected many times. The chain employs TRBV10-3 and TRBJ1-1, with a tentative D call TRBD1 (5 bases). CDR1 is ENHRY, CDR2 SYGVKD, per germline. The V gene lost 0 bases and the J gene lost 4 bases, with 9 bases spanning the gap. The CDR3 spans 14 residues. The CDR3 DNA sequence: TGTGCCATCAGTGAGTCGGGGGGAGGCACTGAAGCTTTCTTT. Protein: CAISESGGGTEAFF.

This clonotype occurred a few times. The CDR3, as DNA: TGTGCCAGCGGGCAGCACTACGAGCAGTACTTC. Translated: CASGQHYEQYF. This chain connects TRBV6-1 to TRBJ2-7; D unclear. The V gene's germline CDR1 is MNHNS and CDR2 SASEGT. The germline V and J ends were trimmed by 8 bases and 3 bases, with 8 bases remaining between them. CDR3 length equals 11 residues.

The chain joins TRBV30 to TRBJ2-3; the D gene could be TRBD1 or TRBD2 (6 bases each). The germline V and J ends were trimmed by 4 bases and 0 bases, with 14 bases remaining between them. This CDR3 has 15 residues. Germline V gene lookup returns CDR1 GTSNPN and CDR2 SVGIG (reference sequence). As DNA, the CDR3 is TGTGCCTGGAACCCGGGGGCGGCTAGCACAGATACGCAGTATTTT. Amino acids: CAWNPGAASTDTQYF.

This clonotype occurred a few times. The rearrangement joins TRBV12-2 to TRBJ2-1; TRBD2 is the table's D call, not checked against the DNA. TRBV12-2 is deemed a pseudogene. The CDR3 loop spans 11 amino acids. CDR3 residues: CVGAGEGEQFF. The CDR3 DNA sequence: TGTGTCGGGGCGGGAGAGGGTGAGCAGTTCTTC.

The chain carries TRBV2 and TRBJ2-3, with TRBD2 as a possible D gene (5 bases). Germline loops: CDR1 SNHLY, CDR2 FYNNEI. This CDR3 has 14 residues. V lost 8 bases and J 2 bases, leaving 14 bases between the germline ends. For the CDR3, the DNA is TGTGCCAGCTTAGATCGACTAACCACAGATACGCAGTATTTT. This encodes CASLDRLTTDTQYF.

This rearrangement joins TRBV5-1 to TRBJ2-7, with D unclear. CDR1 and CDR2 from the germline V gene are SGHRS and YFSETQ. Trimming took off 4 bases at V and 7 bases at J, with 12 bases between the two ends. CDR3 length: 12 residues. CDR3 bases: TGCGCCAGCAGCGTTACTTTCGGGGAGCAGTACTTC. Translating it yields CASSVTFGEQYF.

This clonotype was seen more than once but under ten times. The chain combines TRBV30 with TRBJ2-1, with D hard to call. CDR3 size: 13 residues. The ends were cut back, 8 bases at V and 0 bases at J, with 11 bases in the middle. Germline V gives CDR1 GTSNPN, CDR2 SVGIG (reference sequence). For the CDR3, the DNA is TGTGCCGCCGTGGGCAACTCCTACAATGAGCAGTTCTTC. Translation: CAAVGNSYNEQFF.

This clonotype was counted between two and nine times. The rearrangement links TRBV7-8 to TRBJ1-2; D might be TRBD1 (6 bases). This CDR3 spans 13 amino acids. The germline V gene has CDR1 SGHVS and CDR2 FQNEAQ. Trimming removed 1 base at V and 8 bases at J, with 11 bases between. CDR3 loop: CASSLGGRRGYTF. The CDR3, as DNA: TGTGCCAGCAGCTTAGGGGGGCGTCGAGGCTACACCTTC.

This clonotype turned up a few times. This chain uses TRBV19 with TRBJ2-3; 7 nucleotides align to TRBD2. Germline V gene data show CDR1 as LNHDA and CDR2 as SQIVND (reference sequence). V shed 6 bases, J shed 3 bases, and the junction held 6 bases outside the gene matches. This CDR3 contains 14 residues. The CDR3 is CASRTSSVTDTQYF. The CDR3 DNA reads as TGTGCCAGTAGGACTAGCTCGGTAACAGATACGCAGTATTTT.